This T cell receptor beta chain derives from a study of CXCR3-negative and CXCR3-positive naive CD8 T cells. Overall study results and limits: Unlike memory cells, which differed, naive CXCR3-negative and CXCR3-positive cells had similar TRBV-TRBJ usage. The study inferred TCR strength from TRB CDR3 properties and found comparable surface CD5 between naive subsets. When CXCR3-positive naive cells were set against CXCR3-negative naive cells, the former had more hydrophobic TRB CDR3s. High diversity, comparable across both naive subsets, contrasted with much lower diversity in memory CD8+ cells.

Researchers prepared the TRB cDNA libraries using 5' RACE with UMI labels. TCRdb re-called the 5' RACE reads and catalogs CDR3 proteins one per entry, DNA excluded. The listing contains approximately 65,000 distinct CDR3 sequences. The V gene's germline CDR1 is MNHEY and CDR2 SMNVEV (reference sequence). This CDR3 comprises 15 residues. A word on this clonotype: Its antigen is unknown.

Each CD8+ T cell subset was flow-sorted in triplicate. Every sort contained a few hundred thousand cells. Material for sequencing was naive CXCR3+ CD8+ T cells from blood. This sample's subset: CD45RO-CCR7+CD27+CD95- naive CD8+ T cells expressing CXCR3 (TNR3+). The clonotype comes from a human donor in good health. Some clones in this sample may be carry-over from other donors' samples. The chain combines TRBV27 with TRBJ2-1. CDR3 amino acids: CASTDTQTRYNEQFF.